This T cell receptor (beta chain) is drawn from a study of identical twins. Study findings and constraints: Twin pairs had excess sharing that was weaker in beta out-of-frame sequences.

This clonotype was observed a few times. Its antigen remains unidentified. Template switching added a universal primer site; cDNA carried unique molecular identifiers. One entry per CDR3 protein, called by TCRdb with MiXCR from the 5' RACE reads. This sample carries about 730,000 distinct CDR3 sequences, around 20% of them seen once, and the ten largest clones take 4.3%. V gave up 10 bases and J gave up 2 bases, with 18 bases separating them. The CDR3 is 14 residues long. The germline V gene has CDR1 MNHEY and CDR2 SMNVEV (reference sequence). These same data were also listed under a study on T cells expressing NK-cell markers. This second study notes: Seven HCMV-seropositive donors and one seronegative donor made up the eight sequenced donors. In roughly 6 donors, dominant CD3+CD56+NKG2C+ clones formed about 1.0-7.0% of CD8+ cells.

The rearrangement joins TRBV27 to TRBJ2-7; D may be TRBD2 (5 bases). This TCR derives from a woman between 18 and 29 years old in good health. The sequencing sample was made of PBMCs. In nucleotides, the CDR3 is TGTGCCACCCGGTGGAGGAGTCGGCCCTACGAGCAGTACTTC. This translates into CATRWRSRPYEQYF.